The 21 T cell receptor beta chains below come from one sample, sequenced in a study of blood T cell repertoires in COVID-19. Profiled with immunoSEQ multiplex PCR; TCRdb holds only in-frame clones, not every one. In the table there are hundreds of thousands of clones, more than 75% of which are singletons. Sequencing input: PBMCs or T cells enriched from blood (not recorded which). All receptors derive from a woman aged 40 to 49 with acute COVID-19.

The chain combines TRBV7-2 with TRBJ2-5, with D maybe TRBD1 (5 bases). This CDR3 spans 13 amino acids. CDR1 is SGHTA, CDR2 FQGNSA, per germline. V was pared by 2 bases and J by 2 bases, with 6 bases between. Here the CDR3 DNA reads TGTGCCAGCAGCTTAAAGGGGCAAGAGACCCAGTACTTC. Translation gives CASSLKGQETQYF.

The genes are TRBV5-1 and TRBJ2-3, with TRBD1 as a possible D gene (7 bases). This CDR3 is built from 14 residues. V was trimmed by 6 bases and J by 0 bases, leaving 11 bases between them. The germline gives CDR1 SGHRS, CDR2 YFSETQ. Written as DNA, the CDR3 is TGCGCCAGCACCAGGGGGGTTAGCACAGATACGCAGTATTTT. Its translation is CASTRGVSTDTQYF.

The rearrangement joins TRBV2 to TRBJ2-7; 7 nucleotides line up with TRBD1. Per germline, CDR1 SNHLY and CDR2 FYNNEI. The CDR3 has 15 residues. The J segment lost 4 bases and the V segment lost 2 bases, leaving 8 bases of the junction unmatched. CDR3 in amino acids: CASSERRTGSYEQYF. As DNA, the CDR3 is TGTGCCAGCAGTGAACGAAGGACAGGTTCTTACGAGCAGTACTTC.

The chain is built from TRBV5-8 and TRBJ1-4; 7 bases match TRBD1. CDR3 length: 15 residues. Germline loops: CDR1 SGHTS, CDR2 YDEGEE. J was trimmed by 3 bases and V by 4 bases; bases with no gene match: 6. In DNA form, the CDR3 reads TGTGCCAGCAGCCCAGGGGGACGGGCTAATGAAAAACTGTTTTTT. It yields the protein CASSPGGRANEKLFF.

This chain uses TRBV28 with TRBJ2-5; TRBD2 agrees at 11 bases. This CDR3 spans 16 amino acids. V was pared by 5 bases and J by 3 bases, with 8 bases of the junction left unmatched. Germline V gene data show CDR1 as MDHEN and CDR2 as SYDVKM. CDR3 bases: TGTGCCAGCAGTCCTTCGGGACTAGCGGTGGAAGAGACCCAGTACTTC. This encodes CASSPSGLAVEETQYF.

The CDR3 region has the DNA TGTGCCAGCAGCTTACGGGCTAGCGGGCAAGAGCAGTTCTTC. Its protein product is CASSLRASGQEQFF. The J gene is TRBJ2-1, the V gene TRBV7-3, with TRBD2 matching over 8 bases. This CDR3 region has 14 residues. With 2 bases clipped from V and 10 bases from J, the junction kept 7 bases outside the gene matches. Germline CDR1 and CDR2: SGHTA and FQGTGA.

The chain couples TRBV7-2 to TRBJ2-1, with D perhaps matching TRBD2 (6 bases). Germline-derived CDR1 and CDR2 are SGHTA and FQGNSA. The CDR3 contains 15 residues. Trimming left V 5 bases short and J 5 bases short, with 16 bases between. The DNA for the CDR3 is TGTGCCAGCAGCCCAGTCCGGGGGAGCGACAATGAGCAGTTCTTC. The encoded protein is CASSPVRGSDNEQFF.

The chain links TRBV20-1 to TRBJ2-3; 7 bases fit TRBD1. J lost 9 bases, V lost 6 bases, and 6 bases had no gene match. The V gene's germline CDR1 is DFQATT and CDR2 SNEGSKA (reference sequence). This CDR3 comprises 11 residues. The CDR3 nucleotides read TGCAGTGCAAATCCGGACAGGACGCAGTATTTT. This encodes CSANPDRTQYF.

The gene calls are TRBV27 and TRBJ1-2, with D possibly TRBD1 on 6 matching bases. The CDR3 runs 17 residues. V was trimmed by 5 bases and J by 2 bases, leaving 21 bases between them. The germline V gene encodes CDR1 MNHEY and CDR2 SMNVEV (reference sequence). CDR3: CASSIYGTPTINYGYTF. Written as DNA, the CDR3 is TGTGCCAGCAGTATCTACGGGACACCAACTATCAACTATGGCTACACCTTC.

The gene calls are TRBV18 and TRBJ2-7; 8 nucleotides agree with TRBD1. CDR3 length: 14 residues. Germline lookup yields CDR1 KGHSH and CDR2 LQKENI. J gave up 5 bases and V 4 bases, and 7 bases lay outside the gene matches. CDR3 DNA sequence: TGTGCCAGCTCACTAAAGACAGGGGTCCACGAGCAGTACTTC. Amino acid sequence: CASSLKTGVHEQYF.

This clone was observed a handful of times. J is TRBJ1-1 and V is TRBV5-4, with a possible D match to TRBD1 (5 bases). Trimming pared 4 bases from V and 0 bases from J, leaving 10 bases between. Germline assignment: CDR1 SGHNT and CDR2 YYREEE (reference sequence). CDR3 length equals 14 residues. In DNA, the CDR3 is TGTGCCAGCAGCCCACAGGCCATGAACACTGAAGCTTTCTTT. Protein product: CASSPQAMNTEAFF. The full variable domain, completed using reference TRBV5-4 and TRBJ1-1, is ETGVTQSPTHLIKTRGQQVTLRCSSQSGHNTVSWYQQALGQGPQFIFQYYREEENGRGNFPPRFSGLQFPNYSSELNVNALELDDSALYLCASSPQAMNTEAFFGQGTRLTVV.

This clone has just one count. This chain joins TRBV28 and TRBJ1-5; D possibly corresponds to TRBD1 (5 bases). V was trimmed by 2 bases and J by 9 bases, leaving 14 bases between them. Germline CDR1 and CDR2: MDHEN and SYDVKM. CDR3 size: 14 residues. The CDR3 reads CASSLRQGRRPQHF. Here the CDR3 DNA reads TGTGCCAGCAGTTTAAGGCAGGGAAGGAGGCCCCAGCATTTT.

This chain joins TRBV7-2 and TRBJ2-5, with a tentative D call TRBD1 (6 bases). The V and J ends lost 1 base and 3 bases respectively, with 9 bases between them. CDR1 and CDR2 from the germline V gene are SGHTA and FQGNSA. The CDR3 totals 14 residues. The CDR3 spells CASSLEQGKETQYF. The CDR3 DNA follows: TGTGCCAGCAGCTTAGAGCAGGGGAAAGAGACCCAGTACTTC.

This chain links TRBV7-9 with TRBJ1-5, with 11 positions matching TRBD1. V trimming: 3 bases; J trimming: 6 bases; junction bases outside the gene matches: 7. Germline V CDR1 and CDR2: SEHNR, FQNEAQ (reference sequence). The CDR3 runs to 16 residues. The DNA of the CDR3 is TGTGCCAGCAGCTTGGGGGACAGGGGGTCGGGTCAGCCCCAGCATTTT. This sequence encodes CASSLGDRGSGQPQHF.

This chain connects TRBV30 to TRBJ1-1; 9 bases match TRBD1. CDR1 GTSNPN and CDR2 SVGIG come from the germline V gene (reference sequence). The CDR3 spans 14 residues. V was clipped by 1 base and J by 6 bases; unmatched bases: 6. The CDR3 DNA reads TGTGCCTGGAGTGGGGACAGGGTGATCGCTGAAGCTTTCTTT. Its protein product is CAWSGDRVIAEAFF.

The V gene is TRBV3-1 (or the pseudogene TRBV3-2), the J gene TRBJ1-2; D ambiguous. Trimming removed 4 bases at V and 4 bases at J, with 16 bases between. This CDR3 is 15 amino acids long. Germline V lookup: CDR1 LGHDT, CDR2 YNNKEL (reference sequence). CDR3 nucleotide sequence: TGTGCCAGCAGCCTCAGTCGTGGAGGTAGCTATGGCTACACCTTC. Protein sequence: CASSLSRGGSYGYTF.

The chain recombines TRBV7-3 with TRBJ2-2; D is possibly TRBD2 (6 bases). The CDR3 has 15 amino acids. The V and J ends lost 2 bases and 6 bases respectively, with 13 bases between them. Germline V gene lookup returns CDR1 SGHTA and CDR2 FQGTGA. CDR3 nucleotide sequence: TGTGCCAGCAGCTTATCCCCGGGCGGGGCCGGGGAGCTGTTTTTT. Translating gives CASSLSPGGAGELFF.

The rearrangement links TRBV9 to TRBJ1-3, with TRBD1 identical over 9 bases. Germline assignment: CDR1 SGDLS and CDR2 YYNGEE. The junction had 6 bases not matched to a gene; V was cut back by 4 bases and J by 1 base. The CDR3 covers 16 residues. CDR3 in DNA: TGTGCCAGCAGCCTCCGGGACAGGGTATCTGGAAACACCATATATTTT. This encodes CASSLRDRVSGNTIYF.

J is TRBJ2-7 and V is TRBV6-2 or TRBV6-3, with 11 nucleotides matching TRBD1. CDR1 is MNHEY and CDR2 is SVGEGT in the germline V gene. CDR3 size: 16 residues. V dropped 0 bases and J dropped 0; count of bases not matched to a gene: 1. The CDR3 is CASSYSGQGVSYEQYF. The CDR3 coding sequence is TGTGCCAGCAGTTACTCGGGACAGGGGGTCTCCTACGAGCAGTACTTC.

The gene calls are TRBV27 and TRBJ2-1; TRBD2 agrees at 8 bases. The CDR3 length is 13 residues. Germline V gene data show CDR1 as MNHEY and CDR2 as SMNVEV (reference sequence). Unmatched junction bases numbered 9, after V lost 10 bases and J lost 7 bases. CDR3 nucleotide sequence: TGTGCCACTCGGGGGGGGTATGGGAATGAGCAGTTCTTC. Translation: CATRGGYGNEQFF.

This clone was seen only a few times. The V gene is TRBV6-1, the J gene TRBJ2-7; maybe TRBD2 (6 bases). The CDR3 totals 14 residues. Germline CDR1 is MNHNS and CDR2 is SASEGT. The V end was cut by 2 bases, the J end by 4 bases, with 12 bases between. The CDR3 loop is CASSEWGLPYEQYF. Here the CDR3 DNA reads TGTGCCAGCAGTGAATGGGGACTTCCATACGAGCAGTACTTC.